One and the same sample provided the 14 T cell receptor beta chains below, sequenced in a study of T cell repertoires in cytomegalovirus infection. TCRdb re-derived calls from the reads in MiXCR, one entry per CDR3 protein. The table includes around 450,000 distinct CDR3 sequences, roughly 10% detected once. Sequencing was carried out using PBMCs. These receptors all stem from a human donor in good health (CMV status not recorded). Some clones in this sample may be carry-over from other donors' samples.

There are many counts of this clonotype. V gene TRBV10-3 combines with J gene TRBJ1-4; D perhaps matches TRBD1 (5 bases). The germline V and J ends were trimmed by 7 bases and 5 bases, with 11 bases remaining between them. The CDR3 runs to 13 residues. Germline CDR1 reads ENHRY; CDR2 reads SYGVKD. The CDR3 DNA follows: TGTGCCATCAAAGGGACCGTCAATGAAAAACTGTTTTTT. Its protein product is CAIKGTVNEKLFF.

This chain joins TRBV25-1 and TRBJ2-1; D may correspond to TRBD1 or TRBD2 (6 bases each). Germline CDR1 is MGHDK and CDR2 is SYGVNS. This CDR3 contains 15 residues. Trimming removed 5 bases at V and 5 bases at J, with 16 bases between. The CDR3 loop reads CASSHPGGGHNEQFF. The CDR3 coding sequence is TGTGCCAGCAGTCACCCCGGGGGCGGTCACAATGAGCAGTTCTTC.

The chain links TRBV6-5 to TRBJ2-1, with D uncertain. The CDR3 runs to 13 residues. Germline loops: CDR1 MNHEY, CDR2 SVGAGI. V lost 8 bases, J lost 4 bases, and 12 bases lay in between. The CDR3 region has the DNA TGTGCCAGCCGTAGGGCGTTATACAATGAGCAGTTCTTC. This encodes CASRRALYNEQFF.

J is TRBJ2-5 and V is TRBV20-1, with 11 positions matching TRBD2. Germline loops: CDR1 DFQATT, CDR2 SNEGSKA (reference sequence). Germline trimming cut 3 bases from V and 7 bases from J; bases unmatched to any gene: 19. This CDR3 comprises 18 residues. Here the CDR3 reads CSARSLAGGAFKEGTQYF. The DNA of the CDR3 is TGCAGTGCTAGGTCCCTAGCGGGGGGTGCGTTTAAAGAAGGGACCCAGTACTTC.

This clonotype came up many times. The rearrangement uses TRBV10-3 and TRBJ2-7, with D perhaps assigned TRBD1 or TRBD2 (7 bases each). Trimming pared 0 bases from V and 3 bases from J, leaving 15 bases between. The germline V gene has CDR1 ENHRY and CDR2 SYGVKD. The CDR3 has 16 residues. The CDR3 spells CAISESNPGGDYEQYF. The CDR3 DNA reads TGTGCCATCAGTGAGTCGAACCCAGGGGGGGACTACGAGCAGTACTTC.

The V and J genes are TRBV3-1 and TRBJ2-1; D remains ambiguous. The CDR3 contains 16 residues. The V gene's germline CDR1 is LGHDT and CDR2 YNNKEL (reference sequence). The germline V and J ends were trimmed by 4 bases and 0 bases, with 13 bases remaining between them. CDR3 sequence: CASSLKVRSSYNEQFF. The CDR3, as DNA: TGTGCCAGCAGCCTCAAGGTGAGGAGCTCCTACAATGAGCAGTTCTTC.

This clonotype appeared a few times. The chain is built from TRBV13 and TRBJ2-7; 10 bases agree with TRBD2. V was clipped by 5 bases and J by 2 bases; unmatched bases: 6. CDR1 and CDR2 (germline): PRHDT, FYEKMQ (reference sequence). CDR3 length: 15 residues. DNA for the CDR3: TGTGCCAGCAGCGCCCGGACTAGCGGAACCTACGAGCAGTACTTC. Its protein is CASSARTSGTYEQYF.

This clonotype was seen many times. This rearrangement joins TRBV28 to TRBJ2-7; either TRBD1 or TRBD2 may fit D (5 bases each). V gave up 6 bases and J gave up 1 base, with 16 bases separating them. CDR1 is MDHEN, CDR2 SYDVKM, per germline. The CDR3 spans 15 residues. The CDR3 nucleotides read TGTGCCAGCAGGCCATCCGGGACGGAATCCTACGAGCAGTACTTC. It specifies CASRPSGTESYEQYF.

The chain carries TRBV29-1 and TRBJ1-1; TRBD1 aligns across 9 bases. V gave up 4 bases and J gave up 8 bases; unmatched junction bases: 8. This CDR3 region has 13 residues. Germline loops: CDR1 SQVTM, CDR2 ANQGSEA. The CDR3 protein is CSVAGTGRTEAFF. CDR3 bases: TGCAGCGTTGCGGGGACAGGGAGAACAGAAGCTTTCTTT.

At least ten counts were recorded for this clonotype. The chain has TRBV28 and TRBJ1-1; D remains ambiguous. Trimming pared 3 bases from V and 1 base from J, leaving 18 bases between. Germline V lookup: CDR1 MDHEN, CDR2 SYDVKM. The CDR3 totals 17 residues. CDR3 residues: CASSFSRATGRNTEAFF. The DNA of the CDR3 is TGTGCCAGCAGTTTCTCCCGTGCCACCGGGAGGAACACTGAAGCTTTCTTT.

The chain employs TRBV7-3 and TRBJ2-3; 11 bases agree with TRBD2. The germline CDR1 and CDR2 sequences are SGHTA and FQGTGA. This CDR3 has 17 residues. V shed 1 base and J 3 bases; nucleotides not matched to a gene: 6. This CDR3 reads CASSLKGGTSGTDTQYF. CDR3 DNA: TGTGCCAGCAGCTTAAAGGGAGGGACTAGCGGAACAGATACGCAGTATTTT.

As regards this clonotype: A clone one base away is much larger, so this may be a read error. This chain connects TRBV6-5 to TRBJ2-5; D uncertain. The germline V gene has CDR1 MNHEY and CDR2 SVGAGI. V dropped 2 bases and J dropped 1 base, with 8 bases sitting between them. The CDR3 has 14 amino acids. The CDR3 DNA reads TGTGCCAGCAGTTACCGTGACCCCCAAGAGACCCAGTACTTC. Its translation is CASSYRDPQETQYF.

This clonotype was detected many times. The V and J genes are TRBV6-5 and TRBJ1-2; TRBD1 is a possible D gene (6 bases). Trimming took 11 bases from V and 2 from J, leaving 15 bases between them. Looked up from germline, CDR1 is MNHEY and CDR2 is SVGAGI. The CDR3 sequence is 13 residues long. The CDR3 loop reads CAGEGGGNYGYTF. The CDR3 DNA reads as TGTGCCGGGGAAGGTGGGGGCAACTATGGCTACACCTTC.

The table lists this clonotype with many counts. The rearrangement links TRBV19 to TRBJ1-5, with a possible D match to TRBD1 (6 bases). V was clipped by 4 bases and J by 6 bases, with 19 bases between them. Germline loops: CDR1 LNHDA, CDR2 SQIVND (reference sequence). The CDR3 loop spans 16 amino acids. The CDR3 bases are TGTGCCAGTAGTAAAACCGCCGGGACATACCTTCAGCCCCAGCATTTT. Residues: CASSKTAGTYLQPQHF.